This T cell receptor (beta chain) was captured in a study of pediatric ulcerative colitis. Before the diagnostic colonoscopy, ulcerative colitis patients were free of immunosuppressive medication. The V gene's germline CDR1 is SGHVS and CDR2 FNYEAQ. This CDR3 spans 13 amino acids. V gave up 2 bases and J gave up 3 bases, with 5 bases separating them. The sample holds a few counts of this clone. The antigen remains undetermined. The sample has other DNA sequences that encode this CDR3 too. Some clones are missing from TCRdb's copy, which holds only in-frame ones; the method was immunoSEQ multiplex PCR. The sample contains tens of thousands of clones, 70% to 90% of which appear only once. General study points: A couple of rectal clonotypes were found only in ulcerative colitis patients, all of them. Blood samples from a couple of patients yielded substantially fewer templates and were excluded from blood-rectal overlap analysis.

Sequenced material: blood. The TCR sequence derives from a boy younger than 18 with severe ulcerative colitis. The chain couples TRBV7-6 to TRBJ1-5, with unresolved D. DNA for the CDR3: TGTGCCAGCAGCTTATCGGTCAATCAGCCCCAGCATTTT. It specifies CASSLSVNQPQHF.